These 2 T cell receptor beta chains originate from one sample sequenced in a study of T cells after yellow fever vaccination. TCRdb analysed the 5' RACE reads with MiXCR anew, one entry per CDR3 protein. Among 120,000 or so distinct CDR3 sequences listed, around 15% were seen once. The source material was CD8+ T cells sorted from PBMCs, sampled 5 days after the yellow fever booster vaccination. The receptors derive from a man younger than 30 who received the YFV17D yellow fever vaccine.

The J gene is TRBJ2-7, the V gene TRBV6-1; D unresolved. This CDR3 has 14 residues. CDR1 MNHNS and CDR2 SASEGT come from the germline V gene. V was cut by 3 bases and J by 0 bases, with 9 bases left in between. The CDR3 reads CASSEAGFSYEQYF. CDR3 DNA: TGTGCCAGCAGTGAGGCAGGTTTCTCCTACGAGCAGTACTTC.

This clonotype was counted a few times. The chain combines TRBV5-1 with TRBJ2-5; TRBD1 is a possible D gene (6 bases). The V gene lost 0 bases and the J gene lost 2 bases, with 8 bases spanning the gap. CDR1 and CDR2 (germline): SGHRS, YFSETQ. The CDR3 is 14 residues long. CDR3 residues: CASSLVGAQETQYF. The DNA of the CDR3 is TGCGCCAGCAGCTTGGTGGGGGCTCAAGAGACCCAGTACTTC.